The entry below gives a single TCR beta chain sequence along with its context. The antigen is undetermined. These data come from a study of cytomegalovirus exposure and HLA in healthy donors. Background on the study: Early released data comprised around 80 million unique TCRs from HLA-typed donors. Points from the study as a whole: Cytomegalovirus association was listed for approximately 160 TCR beta chains. Generally TCR sequences proved uncommon, though certain public TCRs appeared in numerous donors.

Healthy donors of bone marrow made up the group. V was clipped by 2 bases and J by 11 bases; unmatched bases: 5. The CDR3 runs to 11 residues. Germline V gene sequence: CDR1 GTSNPN, CDR2 SVGIG (reference sequence). It was with 60 Vbeta and 13 Jbeta primers that the PCR ran. Some clones are missing from TCRdb's copy, which holds only in-frame ones; the method was immunoSEQ multiplex PCR. This table holds about 160,000 clones, about 76% found once. The sequence derives from a female donor in good health and CMV-seronegative. V gene TRBV30 combines with J gene TRBJ1-1; 7 bases line up with TRBD1. The specimen sequenced was PBMCs. The CDR3 region has the DNA TGTGCCTGGAGTAGAGGGGGCTCGGCTTTCTTT. Its protein is CAWSRGGSAFF.